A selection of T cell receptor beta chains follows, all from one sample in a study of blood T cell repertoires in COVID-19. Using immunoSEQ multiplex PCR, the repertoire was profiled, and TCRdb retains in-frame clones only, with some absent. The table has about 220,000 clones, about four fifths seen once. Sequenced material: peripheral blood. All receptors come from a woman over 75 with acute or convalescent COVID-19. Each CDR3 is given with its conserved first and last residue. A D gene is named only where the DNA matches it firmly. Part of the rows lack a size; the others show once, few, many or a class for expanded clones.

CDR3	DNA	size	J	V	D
CASSLVWNSGAFF	TGTGCCAGCAGCTTAGTATGGAATTCGGGGGCTTTCTTT	-	TRBJ1-1	TRBV7-8	-
CASKEASQSSYEQYF	TGCGCCAGCAAGGAGGCCTCTCAGAGCTCCTACGAGCAGTACTTC	-	TRBJ2-7	TRBV5-1	-
CASSPGSTNEKLFF	TGTGCCAGCAGTCCAGGGTCGACTAATGAAAAACTGTTTTTT	-	TRBJ1-4	TRBV28	-
CSVEPAFDINEAFF	TGCAGCGTTGAACCCGCCTTTGACATAAATGAAGCTTTCTTT	-	TRBJ1-1	TRBV29-1	-
CASSFSSGATADTQYF	TGTGCCAGCAGCTTCTCTAGCGGGGCCACTGCAGATACGCAGTATTTT	-	TRBJ2-3	TRBV7-9	TRBD2
CASSPLPGGPDTEAFF	TGTGCCAGCAGTCCCCTTCCGGGGGGTCCTGACACTGAAGCTTTCTTT	-	TRBJ1-1	TRBV27	-
CASSFGGISGNTIYF	TGTGCCAGCAGCTTCGGAGGGATCTCTGGAAACACCATATATTTT	-	TRBJ1-3	TRBV11-2	-
CASSLEVLGEQYF	TGTGCCAGCAGCCTAGAGGTTCTCGGGGAGCAGTACTTC	-	TRBJ2-7	TRBV4-2	-
CASSLWAGGGSPLHF	TGTGCCAGCAGTTTATGGGCAGGGGGAGGTTCACCCCTCCACTTT	-	TRBJ1-6	TRBV28	TRBD1
CASSSPGQENDSNQPQHF	TGTGCCAGCAGCTCGCCGGGACAGGAGAATGATAGCAATCAGCCCCAGCATTTT	-	TRBJ1-5	TRBV11-3	TRBD1
CASSFAGARGETQYF	TGTGCCAGCAGCTTCGCGGGGGCGCGTGGAGAGACCCAGTACTTC	-	TRBJ2-5	TRBV7-2	-
CAISAGLQETQYF	TGTGCCATCAGTGCCGGACTCCAAGAGACCCAGTACTTC	-	TRBJ2-5	TRBV10-3	-
CASMQGRVNTEAFF	TGTGCCAGTATGCAGGGCAGAGTGAACACTGAAGCTTTCTTT	once	TRBJ1-1	TRBV19	-
CASSSLASNEQFF	TGTGCCAGCAGCTCTCTAGCTTCAAATGAGCAGTTCTTC	few	TRBJ2-1	TRBV7-9	-
CASSSGTSGGAGYETQYF	TGTGCCAGCAGCTCAGGGACTAGCGGGGGGGCCGGGTATGAGACCCAGTACTTC	-	TRBJ2-5	TRBV7-2	TRBD2
CASSLLRGREAFF	TGTGCCAGCAGTTTGCTGCGGGGGCGTGAAGCTTTCTTT	-	TRBJ1-1	TRBV28	-
CSARIRDTQYF	TGCAGTGCTAGAATCAGGGATACGCAGTATTTT	-	TRBJ2-3	TRBV20-1	-
CASNRENNNEQFF	TGTGCCAGTAACCGGGAGAACAACAATGAGCAGTTCTTC	-	TRBJ2-1	TRBV6-5	-
CASSETGTGKYNEQFF	TGTGCCAGCAGTGAGACCGGGACAGGGAAATACAATGAGCAGTTCTTC	many	TRBJ2-1	TRBV25-1	TRBD1
CASGLGVSGETEAFF	TGTGCTAGTGGTTTGGGTGTCTCGGGAGAAACTGAAGCTTTCTTT	-	TRBJ1-1	TRBV12-5	-
CASSTDRFAYEQYF	TGTGCCAGCTCAACGGACAGATTTGCCTACGAGCAGTACTTC	-	TRBJ2-7	TRBV18	-
CASSLVGQGYEQYF	TGTGCCAGCAGCTTAGTGGGACAGGGCTACGAGCAGTACTTC	-	TRBJ2-7	TRBV11-2	TRBD1
CASTTVNTYNEQFF	TGTGCCAGCACCACAGTCAACACCTACAATGAGCAGTTCTTC	-	TRBJ2-1	TRBV2	-
CASSYTGFAFF	TGTGCCAGCAGTTACACAGGGTTTGCTTTCTTT	once	TRBJ1-1	TRBV12-3/TRBV12-4	-
CASSEGVNSFYGYTF	TGTGCCAGCAGTGAAGGGGTAAACAGCTTCTATGGCTACACCTTC	-	TRBJ1-2	TRBV6-1	-
CASSAGASNQPQHF	TGTGCCAGTAGTGCAGGCGCTAGCAATCAGCCCCAGCATTTT	-	TRBJ1-5	TRBV19	-
CASSSRGGVANEKLFF	TGTGCCAGCAGCTCCCGAGGGGGGGTTGCTAATGAAAAACTGTTTTTT	once	TRBJ1-4	TRBV9	-
CAWSVSRGGYTF	TGTGCCTGGAGTGTCAGTCGCGGTGGCTACACCTTC	-	TRBJ1-2	TRBV30	-
CASSLETSFLNNSPLHF	TGTGCCAGCAGCTTAGAGACATCCTTTCTTAATAATTCACCCCTCCACTTT	-	TRBJ1-6	TRBV13	-
CASSSARGGLYEQYF	TGTGCCAGTAGCTCCGCAAGGGGGGGGCTCTACGAGCAGTACTTC	-	TRBJ2-7	TRBV19	-
CASSLGLPWSPLHF	TGTGCCAGCAGCTTAGGACTGCCTTGGTCACCCCTCCACTTT	-	TRBJ1-6	TRBV7-9	-
CASSLAQVSTDTQYF	TGCGCCAGCAGCTTAGCACAGGTTAGCACAGATACGCAGTATTTT	-	TRBJ2-3	TRBV5-1	-
CASSFGPGWTGRFF	TGTGCCAGCAGTTTCGGTCCCGGGTGGACAGGGCGGTTCTTC	once	TRBJ2-1	TRBV28	TRBD1
CASKQGAPDTEAFF	TGCGCCAGCAAGCAGGGGGCGCCGGACACTGAAGCTTTCTTT	-	TRBJ1-1	TRBV5-1	TRBD1
CAWSVAPYGQYF	TGTGCCTGGAGTGTAGCTCCGTACGGGCAGTACTTC	-	TRBJ2-7	TRBV30	-
CASTIGASGRRSEQFF	TGCGCCAGCACTATTGGGGCGAGCGGGCGACGAAGTGAGCAGTTCTTC	-	TRBJ2-1	TRBV5-1	-
CASSPLTSLETQYF	TGTGCCAGCAGTCCCCTGACTAGCCTGGAGACCCAGTACTTC	-	TRBJ2-5	TRBV6-5	TRBD2
CASSSNYGYTF	TGTGCCAGCAGTTCGAACTATGGCTACACCTTC	-	TRBJ1-2	TRBV6-5	-
CASSSLTGGTEAFF	TGCGCCAGCAGCTCGCTAACAGGGGGCACTGAAGCTTTCTTT	-	TRBJ1-1	TRBV5-1	TRBD1
CASSLEGEGSPLHF	TGTGCCAGCAGCTTAGAGGGGGAAGGTTCACCCCTCCACTTT	-	TRBJ1-6	TRBV7-9	-
CASSLSGSTDTQYF	TGTGCCAGCAGTTTGTCAGGGAGCACAGATACGCAGTATTTT	-	TRBJ2-3	TRBV28	-
CAWSTGQPNQPQHF	TGTGCCTGGAGTACTGGACAGCCTAATCAGCCCCAGCATTTT	-	TRBJ1-5	TRBV30	-
CASSQRDEQFF	TGTGCCAGCAGCCAGCGGGACGAGCAGTTCTTC	once	TRBJ2-1	TRBV6-6	TRBD2
CASSSRLAGMKTQYF	TGTGCCAGCAGTTCGCGACTAGCGGGGATGAAGACCCAGTACTTC	-	TRBJ2-5	TRBV28	TRBD2
CASSEYGDYYGYTF	TGTGCCAGCAGTGAATACGGGGACTACTATGGCTACACCTTC	-	TRBJ1-2	TRBV25-1	-
CASSSRTVRQGNQPQHF	TGTGCCAGCAGCTCACGGACAGTCCGCCAAGGCAATCAGCCCCAGCATTTT	-	TRBJ1-5	TRBV9	-
CASSLPLSTGELFF	TGTGCCAGCAGCTTGCCCCTTAGCACCGGGGAGCTGTTTTTT	-	TRBJ2-2	TRBV5-4	-
CASSTGTPNTGELFF	TGTGCCAGCTCAACCGGGACACCGAACACCGGGGAGCTGTTTTTT	-	TRBJ2-2	TRBV18	-
CASSLSNFWERQGTTDTQYF	TGTGCCAGCAGTTTATCAAATTTTTGGGAGAGACAGGGAACCACAGATACGCAGTATTTT	once	TRBJ2-3	TRBV27	TRBD1
CASSLAHLVYEQYF	TGTGCCAGCAGCTTAGCTCATTTAGTCTACGAGCAGTACTTC	-	TRBJ2-7	TRBV11-2	-
CASSIVDREETQYF	TGTGCCAGTAGTATAGTAGACAGGGAAGAGACCCAGTACTTC	-	TRBJ2-5	TRBV19	TRBD1
CASSLSGGRSNQPQHF	TGTGCCAGCAGTTTATCAGGGGGCAGAAGCAATCAGCCCCAGCATTTT	-	TRBJ1-5	TRBV6-2/TRBV6-3	TRBD1
CASSNQQGGELFF	TGTGCCAGTAGTAACCAACAGGGCGGGGAGCTGTTTTTT	once	TRBJ2-2	TRBV19	-
CASSYSGQGARQPQHF	TGTGCCAGCAGCTATTCGGGACAGGGGGCTAGGCAGCCCCAGCATTTT	once	TRBJ1-5	TRBV7-8	TRBD1
CASSSGTGGNYGYTF	TGTGCCAGCAGCTCCGGGACAGGGGGAAACTATGGCTACACCTTC	-	TRBJ1-2	TRBV6-2/TRBV6-3	TRBD1
CSVKGQGEDYGYTF	TGCAGCGTCAAGGGACAGGGAGAGGACTATGGCTACACCTTC	-	TRBJ1-2	TRBV29-1	TRBD1
CASSSERQLIMNTEAFF	TGTGCCAGCTCATCGGAAAGACAGCTTATTATGAACACTGAAGCTTTCTTT	-	TRBJ1-1	TRBV18	-
CASSQDFLAGNEQFF	TGTGCCAGCAGCCAAGATTTCCTGGCTGGCAATGAGCAGTTCTTC	-	TRBJ2-1	TRBV4-2	-
CASSDRASGGQETQYF	TGCGCCAGCAGTGATAGGGCTAGCGGGGGCCAAGAGACCCAGTACTTC	-	TRBJ2-5	TRBV10-2	TRBD2